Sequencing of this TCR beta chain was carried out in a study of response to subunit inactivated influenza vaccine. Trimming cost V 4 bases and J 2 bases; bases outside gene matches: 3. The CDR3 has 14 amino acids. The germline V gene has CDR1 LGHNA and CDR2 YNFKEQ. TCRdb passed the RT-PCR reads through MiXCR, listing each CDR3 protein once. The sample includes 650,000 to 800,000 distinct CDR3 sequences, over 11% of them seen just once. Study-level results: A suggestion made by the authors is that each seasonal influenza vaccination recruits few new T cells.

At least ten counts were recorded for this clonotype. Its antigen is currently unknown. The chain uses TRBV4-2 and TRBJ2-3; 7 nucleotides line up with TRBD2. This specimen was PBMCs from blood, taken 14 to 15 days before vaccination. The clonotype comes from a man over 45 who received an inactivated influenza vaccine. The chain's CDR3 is CASSPSGPTDTQYF. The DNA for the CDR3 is TGTGCCAGCAGCCCTAGCGGCCCCACAGATACGCAGTATTTT.